Each of the 26 T cell receptor beta chains below was sequenced from the same sample in a study of type 1 and type 2 diabetes patients listed by TCRdb under 2016. TCRdb records Illumina MiSeq as the sequencer. Genomic DNA from sorted T cell subsets served as template for TCRbeta CDR3 amplification. The TCRbeta CDR3 region was amplified by multiplex PCR with 30 forward and 13 reverse primers. TCRdb redid the processing of the public reads, applying fastp at Q25 and MiXCR, and retained in-frame beta chains. Identical CDR3 protein sequences are pooled into one entry, listed with their most common genes and DNA. The sample table shows about 250,000 distinct CDR3 sequences, and around 47% are seen once. About 13% of the sample is held by the ten biggest clonotypes. Sequenced material: peripheral blood mononuclear cells (PBMCs). The receptors derive from a man between 18 and 35 years old with type 2 diabetes.

Ten or more counts support this clonotype. The J gene is TRBJ2-6, the V gene TRBV7-3; tentatively, D is TRBD1 (6 bases). Germline CDR1 and CDR2: SGHTA and FQGTGA. Trimming cost V 7 bases and J 7 bases, with 14 bases left between them. The CDR3 has 14 amino acids. The CDR3 reads CASTETGNANVLTF. For the CDR3, the DNA is TGTGCCAGCACCGAGACAGGAAACGCCAACGTCCTGACTTTC.

The chain joins TRBV7-2 to TRBJ1-6; perhaps TRBD1 as D (5 bases). Germline V lookup: CDR1 SGHTA, CDR2 FQGNSA. CDR3 length: 15 amino acids. V was shortened by 5 bases and J by 8 bases, with 16 bases between the two germline ends. In nucleotides, the CDR3 is TGTGCCAGCAGCCCCACCCGGGGGATGGATTCACCCCTCCACTTT. Encoded protein: CASSPTRGMDSPLHF.

CDR3 sequence reads: CASSPIISSSPLHF. As DNA, the CDR3 is TGTGCCAGCAGTCCTATAATCAGCAGTTCACCCCTCCACTTT. The chain joins TRBV2 to TRBJ1-6; D is uncertain. V lost 5 bases, J lost 9 bases, and 14 bases lay in between. CDR3 length: 14 residues. Germline loops: CDR1 SNHLY, CDR2 FYNNEI.

The chain couples TRBV30 to TRBJ2-5; 10 bases are shared with TRBD1. The last part of the DNA fits TRBJ2-1 better; the J call may be wrong. In germline, CDR1 is GTSNPN, CDR2 SVGIG (reference sequence). CDR3 length: 16 residues. In DNA, the CDR3 is TGTGCCTGGAGTGGGACCGGGACAGGGGACTACAATGAGCAGTTCTTC. Amino acids: CAWSGTGTGDYNEQFF.

This clonotype was seen a handful of times. The chain couples TRBV5-1 to TRBJ2-7, with D maybe TRBD1 (6 bases). Trimming left V 2 bases short and J 0 bases short, with 9 bases between. This CDR3 comprises 14 residues. Germline CDR1 and CDR2: SGHRS and YFSETQ. As DNA, the CDR3 is TGCGCCAGCAGCTTCCTGGACAGCTCCTACGAGCAGTACTTC. Protein product: CASSFLDSSYEQYF. Using reference TRBV5-1 and TRBJ2-7 for the parts outside the CDR3, the full variable domain is KAGVTQTPRYLIKTRGQQVTLSCSPISGHRSVSWYQQTPGQGLQFLFEYFSETQRNKGNFPGRFSGRQFSNSRSEMNVSTLELGDSALYLCASSFLDSSYEQYFGPGTRLTVT.

The chain combines TRBV7-2 with TRBJ2-5; TRBD2 aligns across 8 bases. The CDR3 extends over 14 amino acids. The V and J ends lost 3 bases and 3 bases, in that order; junction bases with no gene match: 3. The germline V gene encodes CDR1 SGHTA and CDR2 FQGNSA. The chain's CDR3 is CASSFPREEETQYF. The CDR3 DNA sequence: TGTGCCAGCAGCTTTCCGCGGGAGGAAGAGACCCAGTACTTC. Filled out from reference TRBV7-2 and TRBJ2-5, the complete variable domain reads GAGVSQSPSNKVTEKGKDVELRCDPISGHTALYWYRQSLGQGLEFLIYFQGNSAPDKSGLPSDRFSAERTGGSVSTLTIQRTQQEDSAVYLCASSFPREEETQYFGPGTRLLVL.

This clonotype was recorded once. The rearrangement joins TRBV28 to TRBJ2-5; D call uncertain. CDR3 length: 14 residues. Trimming removed 3 bases from V and 5 bases from J, with 13 bases in between. CDR1 is MDHEN, CDR2 SYDVKM, per germline. The CDR3 protein is CASSLSPTWETQYF. In DNA form, the CDR3 reads TGTGCCAGCAGTTTGAGTCCTACGTGGGAGACCCAGTACTTC.

This rearrangement joins TRBV9 to TRBJ2-1; 9 bases map to TRBD1. Germline values: CDR1 SGDLS, CDR2 YYNGEE. The CDR3 is 14 amino acids. V lost 2 bases, J lost 9 bases, and 6 bases stayed unmatched. The CDR3 sequence is CASSVGTGSREQFF. The CDR3 DNA is TGTGCCAGCAGCGTCGGGACAGGGTCGCGTGAGCAGTTCTTC. The entire variable domain, with the rest obtained from reference TRBV9 and TRBJ2-1, is as follows: DSGVTQTPKHLITATGQRVTLRCSPRSGDLSVYWYQQSLDQGLQFLIQYYNGEERAKGNILERFSAQQFPDLHSELNLSSLELGDSALYFCASSVGTGSREQFFGPGTRLTVL.

The gene calls are TRBV9 and TRBJ2-6; 7 nucleotides agree with TRBD1. Germline V gives CDR1 SGDLS, CDR2 YYNGEE. The V and J ends lost 0 bases and 4 bases, in that order; junction bases with no gene match: 10. The CDR3 is 18 amino acids. In DNA, the CDR3 is TGTGCCAGCAGCGTAGGGACAGGCACTATTCGGGGGGCCAACGTCCTGACTTTC. Translated: CASSVGTGTIRGANVLTF.

In this sample, this clonotype turned up a few times. V and J are TRBV6-1 and TRBJ2-1; 11 bases map to TRBD2. The CDR3 is made up of 15 amino acids. The V gene's germline CDR1 is MNHNS and CDR2 SASEGT. The V and J ends lost 9 bases and 8 bases, in that order; junction bases with no gene match: 12. The CDR3 here is CASSITSGSADEQFF. The CDR3 bases are TGTGCCAGTTCCATCACTAGCGGGAGTGCGGATGAGCAGTTCTTC.

This clonotype occurred a few times. The gene calls are TRBV19 and TRBJ1-6; perhaps TRBD1 as D (5 bases). CDR1 and CDR2 (germline): LNHDA, SQIVND (reference sequence). Trimming removed 6 bases at V and 7 bases at J, with 13 bases between. The CDR3 has 14 residues. As DNA, the CDR3 is TGTGCCAGTAGCCCGGACAACCGAAATTCACCCCTCCACTTT. Translated, it gives CASSPDNRNSPLHF. The full variable domain, with the rest looked up from reference TRBV19 and TRBJ1-6, is DGGITQSPKYLFRKEGQNVTLSCEQNLNHDAMYWYRQDPGQGLRLIYYSQIVNDFQKGDIAEGYSVSREKKESFPLTVTSAQKNPTAFYLCASSPDNRNSPLHFGNGTRLTVT.

This chain connects TRBV24-1 to TRBJ2-3; D might be TRBD1 or TRBD2, each matching 5 bases. The CDR3 spans 16 residues. Per germline, CDR1 KGHDR and CDR2 SFDVKD. Trimming pared 9 bases from V and 6 bases from J, leaving 24 bases between. The CDR3 here is CATDGGDFAEGDTQYF. The CDR3 nucleotides read TGTGCCACCGATGGGGGTGACTTCGCCGAGGGGGATACGCAGTATTTT.

This clonotype has a count of ten or more. In DNA form, the CDR3 reads TGCGCCAGCAGTGAGAGCGGGAGAGACACCGGGGAGCTGTTTTTT. This codes for CASSESGRDTGELFF. This chain joins TRBV10-1 and TRBJ2-2, with 8 bases lining up with TRBD2. The CDR3 runs to 15 residues. Germline V gene sequence: CDR1 WNHNN, CDR2 SYGVQD (reference sequence). The trim removed 2 bases at V and 3 bases at J, leaving 2 bases unmatched.

This sequence joins TRBV28 and TRBJ1-2, with D hard to call. Germline V CDR1 and CDR2: MDHEN, SYDVKM. V lost 7 bases, J lost 3 bases, and 15 bases lay in between. The CDR3 is made up of 14 amino acids. Written as DNA, the CDR3 is TGTGCCAGCAAAAAGCGGGAATTGGACTATGGCTACACCTTC. Translated, it gives CASKKRELDYGYTF.

The chain combines TRBV27 with TRBJ2-7; 7 positions match TRBD2. CDR1 and CDR2 (germline): MNHEY, SMNVEV (reference sequence). Unmatched junction bases numbered 12, after V lost 6 bases and J lost 4 bases. The CDR3 extends over 15 amino acids. CDR3 protein: CASRPGGRSIYEQYF. The CDR3, as DNA: TGTGCCAGCAGACCCGGGGGGAGGAGCATTTACGAGCAGTACTTC.

DNA for the CDR3: TGTGCCAGCAGTGGTCGGACAGGTGCGAACACCGGGGAGCTGTTTTTT. Translated, it gives CASSGRTGANTGELFF. The J gene is TRBJ2-2, the V gene TRBV6-6; 7 nucleotides agree with TRBD1. CDR3 length: 16 amino acids. Germline values: CDR1 MNHNY, CDR2 SVGAGI (reference sequence). J lost 0 bases, V lost 5 bases, and 6 bases had no gene match.

This clonotype has only a few counts. This rearrangement joins TRBV5-1 to TRBJ2-1, with 8 bases that match TRBD2. Losses at the gene ends were 6 bases for V and 7 bases for J; bases not matched to a gene: 9. The CDR3 spans 14 residues. Per the germline V gene, CDR1 is SGHRS and CDR2 is YFSETQ. CDR3 nucleotide sequence: TGCGCCAGCAAGATTGGCGGGGGGTATAATGAGCAGTTCTTC. Translated: CASKIGGGYNEQFF.

Worth noting for this clonotype: This is likely a read error, given that the CDR3 carries no conserved phenylalanine or tryptophan at its end. This chain joins TRBV2 and TRBJ2-6; D unclear. Trimming stripped 4 bases from V and 5 bases from J, with 0 bases between. The CDR3 length is 11 residues. Germline V gene sequence: CDR1 SNHLY, CDR2 FYNNEI. The CDR3 bases are TGTGCCAGCAGTGGGGCCAACGTCCTGACTTCC. The encoded protein is CASSGANVLTS.

The chain recombines TRBV10-3 with TRBJ2-3, with D unresolved. CDR1 is ENHRY and CDR2 is SYGVKD in the germline V gene. V lost 8 bases and J 3 bases, leaving 9 bases between the germline ends. The CDR3 is 12 amino acids. The CDR3 loop reads CAIGWGTDTQYF. The CDR3 coding sequence is TGTGCCATCGGTTGGGGTACAGATACGCAGTATTTT.

The sample holds many counts of this clonotype. This chain joins TRBV7-8 and TRBJ1-2, with D unresolved. In germline, CDR1 is SGHVS, CDR2 FQNEAQ. Trimming cost V 4 bases and J 14 bases, with 20 bases left between them. CDR3 size: 13 residues. This chain's CDR3 is CASSSPAQTRLTF. For the CDR3, the DNA is TGTGCCAGCAGCTCACCCGCCCAAACTCGCTTAACCTTC.

Regarding this clonotype: A much larger clonotype is one base distant, so this may be a read error. The rearrangement links TRBV25-1 to TRBJ1-2; 9 nucleotides line up with TRBD1. Trimming removed 3 bases from V and 7 bases from J; junction bases left unmatched: 9. CDR3 length: 15 amino acids. CDR1 and CDR2 (germline): MGHDK, SYGVNS. CDR3 sequence: CASSEGQGVVAGYTF. CDR3 DNA: TGTGCCAGCAGTGAGGGACAGGGTGTCGTGGCTGGCTACACCTTC.

At least ten counts were recorded for this clonotype. The chain couples TRBV15 to TRBJ2-3; D is undetermined. The germline V gene has CDR1 LNHNV and CDR2 YYDKDF (reference sequence). The CDR3 spans 13 residues. Trimming took 3 bases from V and 0 from J, leaving 4 bases between them. CDR3 bases: TGTGCCACCAGCAGTCAGAGCACAGATACGCAGTATTTT. Its translation: CATSSQSTDTQYF.

This clonotype was recorded a few times. The chain couples TRBV27 to TRBJ1-1; no clear D. Germline V gene sequence: CDR1 MNHEY, CDR2 SMNVEV (reference sequence). The CDR3 is made up of 13 amino acids. V shed 5 bases and J shed 5 bases, with 12 bases lying between them. The CDR3 spells CASSLRVGTEAFF. In nucleotides, the CDR3 is TGTGCCAGCAGTCTAAGGGTTGGGACTGAAGCTTTCTTT.

This clonotype was detected a few times. This chain links TRBV6-5 with TRBJ1-5; 7 positions match TRBD1. CDR3 size: 13 residues. CDR1 and CDR2 from the germline V gene are MNHEY and SVGAGI. The V and J ends lost 6 bases and 4 bases, in that order; junction bases with no gene match: 3. The CDR3 DNA sequence: TGTGCCAGCAGACCACAGGGGAATCAGCCCCAGCATTTT. Its translation: CASRPQGNQPQHF.

V and J are TRBV2 and TRBJ1-2; TRBD1 is a possible D gene (6 bases). The CDR3 is 14 residues long. Germline V gene sequence: CDR1 SNHLY, CDR2 FYNNEI. Trimming pared 7 bases from V and 6 bases from J, leaving 18 bases between. The CDR3, as DNA: TGTGCCAGCACTCGGCGAAGGGGGAACGATGGCTACACCTTC. Protein: CASTRRRGNDGYTF.

This clonotype was picked up a small number of times. V usage is TRBV27 and J usage is TRBJ2-7, with D perhaps matching TRBD2 (5 bases). Germline loops: CDR1 MNHEY, CDR2 SMNVEV (reference sequence). The CDR3 totals 12 residues. Deletions cut 6 bases from V and 2 bases from J, with 8 bases between. The CDR3 nucleotides read TGTGCCAGCAGGGACTTCGCCTACGAGCAGTACTTC. It translates to CASRDFAYEQYF.